These 20 T cell receptor beta chains came from one sample sequenced in a study of radiotherapy plus CTLA-4 blockade in lung cancer (dated by TCRdb to 2017 to 2018). The library came from the immunoSEQ multiplex PCR assay. TCRdb retrieved this table from immuneACCESS and kept in-frame rearrangements only. Not all clones are present; in checked studies, unresolved V genes account for under half, and no reason is known for the remainder. The sample table shows 28,000 or so clones, and around 73% are seen once. The top ten constitute roughly 8% of the sample. This specimen consisted of peripheral blood, obtained from a patient treated with radiotherapy plus ipilimumab. Receptor source: a human donor with non-small cell lung cancer who had stable disease on radiotherapy plus ipilimumab.

This chain connects TRBV27 to TRBJ2-5; D unclear. CDR1 is MNHEY, CDR2 SMNVEV, per germline (reference sequence). The ends were cut back, 0 bases at V and 7 bases at J, with 15 bases in the middle. The CDR3 totals 15 residues. Here the CDR3 reads CASSLSFDRVGTQYF. CDR3 nucleotide sequence: TGTGCCAGCAGTTTATCCTTCGACCGTGTAGGGACCCAGTACTTC.

Note on this clone: The conserved closing phenylalanine or tryptophan is absent in this CDR3, likely reflecting a read error. V usage is TRBV15 and J usage is TRBJ1-1; D call uncertain. The CDR3 covers 13 residues. Germline V gives CDR1 LNHNV, CDR2 YYDKDF (reference sequence). V was trimmed by 0 bases and J by 7 bases, leaving 9 bases between them. CDR3 bases: TGTGCCACCAGCAGAGATCCCGGCAGTGAAGCTTTCCTT. It specifies CATSRDPGSEAFL.

The chain combines TRBV7-8 with TRBJ1-3; D not certain. This CDR3 is 16 amino acids long. Trimming cost V 2 bases and J 2 bases, with 13 bases left between them. Germline CDR1 reads SGHVS; CDR2 reads FQNEAQ. The CDR3 protein is CASSLRDQGTGNTIYF. The DNA for the CDR3 is TGTGCCAGCAGCTTAAGGGATCAAGGAACTGGAAACACCATATATTTT. Looking up the rest from reference TRBV7-8 and TRBJ1-3 gives the full variable domain: GAGVSQSPRYKVAKRGQDVALRCDPISGHVSLFWYQQALGQGPEFLTYFQNEAQLDKSGLPSDRFFAERPEGSVSTLKIQRTQQEDSAVYLCASSLRDQGTGNTIYFGEGSWLTVV.

In this sample, this clone turned up once. The chain links TRBV7-2 to TRBJ1-4; possible D gene TRBD1, 6 bases. This CDR3 is built from 14 residues. Germline-derived CDR1 and CDR2 are SGHTA and FQGNSA. The V end was cut by 1 base, the J end by 8 bases, with 11 bases between. CDR3 in amino acids: CASSLEGGKEKLFF. In DNA form, the CDR3 reads TGTGCCAGCAGCTTAGAGGGGGGAAAGGAAAAACTGTTTTTT.

CDR3 sequence: CASSLIGGVDAGELFF. In DNA, the CDR3 is TGTGCCAGCAGCCTCATCGGCGGGGTTGATGCCGGGGAGCTGTTTTTT. The gene calls are TRBV5-5 and TRBJ2-2; D is possibly TRBD2 (6 bases). Between the trimmed V and J ends, which lost 4 bases and 6 bases, there was a span of 19 bases. CDR1 is SGHKS, CDR2 YYEKEE, per germline (reference sequence). The CDR3 spans 16 residues. Filled out from reference TRBV5-5 and TRBJ2-2, the complete variable domain reads DAGVTQSPTHLIKTRGQQVTLRCSPISGHKSVSWYQQVLGQGPQFIFQYYEKEERGRGNFPDRFSARQFPNYSSELNVNALLLGDSALYLCASSLIGGVDAGELFFGEGSRLTVL.

The chain has TRBV5-1 and TRBJ1-2, with unresolved D. The CDR3 totals 13 residues. CDR1 and CDR2 from the germline V gene are SGHRS and YFSETQ. V lost 4 bases and J 4 bases, leaving 11 bases between the germline ends. The CDR3: CASSTDTVYGYTF. DNA for the CDR3: TGCGCCAGCAGCACTGACACGGTCTATGGCTACACCTTC.

V and J are TRBV18 and TRBJ1-6; TRBD1 might be the D (5 bases). CDR1 is KGHSH, CDR2 LQKENI, per germline. Trimming took off 1 base at V and 5 bases at J, with 12 bases between the two ends. The CDR3 has 16 amino acids. CDR3 sequence (DNA): TGTGCCAGCTCACCACGGGCGGGGGGGGATAATTCACCCCTCCACTTT. Translating it yields CASSPRAGGDNSPLHF.

This sequence joins TRBV11-2 and TRBJ2-3; 10 bases match TRBD1. Germline CDR1 and CDR2: SGHAT and FQNNGV. V was pared by 0 bases and J by 2 bases, with 5 bases of the junction left unmatched. This CDR3 has 17 amino acids. This CDR3 is CASSLEVTGGHTDTQYF. DNA for the CDR3: TGTGCCAGCAGCTTAGAAGTGACAGGGGGCCACACAGATACGCAGTATTTT.

V gene TRBV11-2 combines with J gene TRBJ1-2; D may be TRBD1 (6 bases). Germline V gene sequence: CDR1 SGHAT, CDR2 FQNNGV. The CDR3 length is 16 residues. Trimming cost V 4 bases and J 8 bases, with 23 bases left between them. The chain's CDR3 is CASSSPRREQGSGYTF. The CDR3 bases are TGTGCCAGCAGCTCCCCCCGTCGAGAACAGGGATCGGGCTACACCTTC.

The chain carries TRBV29-1 and TRBJ2-3, with D possibly being TRBD2 (6 bases). The germline CDR1 and CDR2 sequences are SQVTM and ANQGSEA. Trimming took off 6 bases at V and 2 bases at J, with 12 bases between the two ends. This CDR3 is built from 13 residues. In DNA form, the CDR3 reads TGCAGCGTCCGGGGGAGACACACAGATACGCAGTATTTT. As protein: CSVRGRHTDTQYF.

The chain carries TRBV10-3 and TRBJ1-6; possibly TRBD1 for D (5 bases). Germline CDR1 ENHRY, CDR2 SYGVKD. The CDR3 is 15 residues long. V was trimmed by 0 bases and J by 8 bases, leaving 11 bases between them. The chain's CDR3 is CAISESQGSDSPLHF. Written as DNA, the CDR3 is TGTGCCATCAGTGAGTCGCAGGGATCGGATTCACCCCTCCACTTT.

For this clone: The sample contains more than one DNA sequence encoding this CDR3. The chain has TRBV5-4 and TRBJ2-2; TRBD1 is a possible D gene (6 bases). The germline gives CDR1 SGHNT, CDR2 YYREEE (reference sequence). Deletions cut 4 bases from V and 4 bases from J, with 14 bases between. The CDR3 is 15 amino acids. This chain's CDR3 is CASSMGAYSTGELFF. CDR3 DNA: TGTGCCAGCAGCATGGGGGCCTATTCCACCGGGGAGCTGTTTTTT.

Concerning this clone: Relative to the germline gene, one junction end is altered; a read error may explain this. Other DNA sequences in this sample translate to the same CDR3. V and J are TRBV18 and TRBJ2-2; TRBD1 is a possible D gene (6 bases). The CDR3 has 15 amino acids. Germline V gene lookup returns CDR1 KGHSH and CDR2 LQKENI. The CDR3 coding sequence is TGTGCCAGCTCACCTACAGGGAAGAACTCCGGGGAGCTGTTTTTT. Translating it yields CASSPTGKNSGELFF.

CDR3 amino acids: CASSLKGNSPLHF. CDR3 sequence (DNA): TGTGCCAGCAGCTTAAAGGGAAATTCACCCCTCCACTTT. The chain couples TRBV7-8 to TRBJ1-6, with D hard to call. This CDR3 spans 13 amino acids. V was cut by 2 bases and J by 7 bases, with 6 bases left in between. Germline V gene data show CDR1 as SGHVS and CDR2 as FQNEAQ.

The rearrangement uses TRBV28 and TRBJ2-3, with a tentative D call TRBD2 (7 bases). Trimming took 4 bases from V and 2 from J, leaving 13 bases between them. This CDR3 spans 15 amino acids. The germline CDR1 and CDR2 sequences are MDHEN and SYDVKM. The CDR3 loop is CASSYGAGATDTQYF. As DNA, the CDR3 is TGTGCCAGCAGTTATGGGGCGGGGGCCACAGATACGCAGTATTTT.

The chain recombines TRBV29-1 with TRBJ2-1, with 7 bases that match TRBD2. Germline CDR1 is SQVTM and CDR2 is ANQGSEA. V was pared by 3 bases and J by 12 bases, with 5 bases of the junction left unmatched. This CDR3 spans 11 amino acids. CDR3 region: CSVELGGVQFF. CDR3 DNA: TGCAGCGTTGAGTTGGGGGGGGTGCAGTTCTTC.

The genes are TRBV5-5 and TRBJ1-2; D is perhaps TRBD1 (5 bases). V was pared by 5 bases and J by 1 base, with 12 bases between. The CDR3 contains 14 residues. Germline CDR1 reads SGHKS; CDR2 reads YYEKEE (reference sequence). The CDR3 loop is CASSNRIINYGYTF. Written as DNA, the CDR3 is TGTGCCAGCAGTAACAGGATAATTAACTATGGCTACACCTTC.

J is TRBJ2-5 and V is TRBV9, with D possibly matching TRBD2 (6 bases). CDR1 and CDR2 (germline): SGDLS, YYNGEE. Trimming removed 0 bases from V and 7 bases from J, with 13 bases in between. CDR3 length: 14 amino acids. CDR3 bases: TGTGCCAGCAGCGTAGGGGGGGAGAGAGGGACCCAGTACTTC. It translates to CASSVGGERGTQYF.

This clone was seen more than once but under ten times. The V call is TRBV5-1, the J call TRBJ1-2; TRBD1 agrees at 9 bases. Germline-derived CDR1 and CDR2 are SGHRS and YFSETQ. The V gene end was trimmed by 3 bases and the J gene end by 2 bases; junction bases not matched to a gene: 5. The length of the CDR3 is 15 residues. For the CDR3, the DNA is TGCGCCAGCAGCTGGGGACAGGGACCGAACTATGGCTACACCTTC. Protein product: CASSWGQGPNYGYTF. The variable domain in full, completed from reference TRBV5-1 and TRBJ1-2, reads KAGVTQTPRYLIKTRGQQVTLSCSPISGHRSVSWYQQTPGQGLQFLFEYFSETQRNKGNFPGRFSGRQFSNSRSEMNVSTLELGDSALYLCASSWGQGPNYGYTFGSGTRLTVV.

The table lists this clone with a count of one. Here the CDR3 reads CASSVSGQIGNTIYF. CDR3 DNA sequence: TGTGCCAGCAGCGTGAGTGGACAGATTGGAAACACCATATATTTT. The chain links TRBV9 to TRBJ1-3; D possibly corresponds to TRBD1 (6 bases). Trimming cost V 2 bases and J 3 bases, with 12 bases left between them. The CDR3 length is 15 residues. Germline CDR1 is SGDLS and CDR2 is YYNGEE.